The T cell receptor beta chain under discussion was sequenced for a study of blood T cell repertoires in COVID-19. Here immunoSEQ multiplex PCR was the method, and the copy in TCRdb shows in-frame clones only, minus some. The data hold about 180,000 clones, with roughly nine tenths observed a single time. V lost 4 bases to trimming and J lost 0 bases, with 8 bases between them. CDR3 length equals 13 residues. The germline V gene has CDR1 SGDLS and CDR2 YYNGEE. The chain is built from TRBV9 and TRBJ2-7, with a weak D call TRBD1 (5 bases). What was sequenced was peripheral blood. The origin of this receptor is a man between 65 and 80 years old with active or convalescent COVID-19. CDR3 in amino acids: CASSQDNSYEQYF. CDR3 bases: TGTGCCAGCAGCCAGGACAACTCCTACGAGCAGTACTTC. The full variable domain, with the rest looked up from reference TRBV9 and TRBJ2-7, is DSGVTQTPKHLITATGQRVTLRCSPRSGDLSVYWYQQSLDQGLQFLIQYYNGEERAKGNILERFSAQQFPDLHSELNLSSLELGDSALYFCASSQDNSYEQYFGPGTRLTVT.